This T cell receptor (beta chain) stems from a study of sequential checkpoint blockade in melanoma (dated 2019 in TCRdb). Concerning the study at large: In a 1:1 randomization, patients received either first-line nivolumab then ipilimumab (arm A) or ipilimumab then nivolumab (arm B). In about 80% of the matched pre- and post-treatment tumor biopsy pairs, both biopsies came from the same lesion. Both trial sequences were followed by maintenance nivolumab. For about two dozen patients, matched tumor biopsies were obtained before treatment and at week 13, following single-agent nivolumab (arm A) or ipilimumab (arm B). DNA from 91 pretreatment melanoma tumor samples was subjected to TCRbeta immunosequencing.

Reading the label with the study, this specimen's treatment or condition is: randomized to nivolumab then ipilimumab (arm A) or the reverse (arm B). No trial patient had received prior DNA-damaging chemotherapy. Samples were obtained from patients with melanoma enrolled in CheckMate 064, a randomized, open-label phase II trial of sequential checkpoint blockade. Tumor TCR sequencing used genomic DNA from formalin-fixed paraffin-embedded (FFPE) tissue samples. The research as a whole found: The response-prediction model combining TCR metrics and mutation burden needs validation in larger, independent patient cohorts. Within-arm analyses of tumor T-cell fraction were constrained by small sample sizes and reduced statistical power. Tumor T-cell fraction and clonality were found to correlate with PD-L1 staining and CD8+ T-cell counts but not with mutational load. Achieving clinical benefit was about 30 times more likely for patients whose tumor T-cell fraction and clonality increased by week 13. Among patients in arm A, the nivolumab-first arm, pretreatment tumor TIL clonality was associated with response (P = .04).

TCRbeta CDR3 regions were immunosequenced from genomic DNA with the immunoSEQ Assay. Before high-throughput sequencing, the genomic DNA was amplified using bias-controlled multiplex PCR. Per the authors' processing: To quantify the absolute abundance of each unique TCRbeta CDR3 region, the sequences were collapsed and filtered. Clonality was defined as 1 minus Pielou's evenness and was calculated using productive rearrangements only. Tumor T-cell fraction was calculated by normalizing TCRbeta template counts to the amount of usable DNA, which was estimated from several housekeeping genes. Clones with significantly greater frequencies in on-treatment versus baseline samples were identified using a previously published method. TCRdb's version of the immuneACCESS table is confined to in-frame rearrangements and falls short of the full clone set. An unresolved V gene accounts for under half of the shortfall where checked; the remainder is of unknown origin. The DNA was the basis for D and trimming; V, J and clone size are from that table. The sample data list some 9,200 clones, and more than 20% of these were observed just once. The ten largest clonotypes hold approximately 11% of the sample.

On this clone itself: Its antigen remains undetermined. It has no much larger one-base neighbor in the sample; base qualities were not kept.

This TCR was recovered from a human donor with melanoma. This specimen consisted of tumor tissue (inferred from file names), obtained from a patient given nivolumab and ipilimumab in sequence.

The sequence in DNA is TGCAGCGTTCAATCCGACAGGGGGGGGGACACTGAAGCTTTCTTT. This translates into CSVQSDRGGDTEAFF. The rearrangement combines TRBV29-1 with TRBJ1-1, with TRBD1 matching 9 junction bases. Measured from the cysteine to the phenylalanine, the CDR3 is 15 residues long. This entry keeps only the CDR3 DNA: 45 bases, framed from base 1. Reading the germline V gene gives CDR1 SQVTM and CDR2 ANQGSEA. For this chain, trimming is 5 bases at the V end and 3 bases at the J end, and the number of junction bases without a gene match is 10.